This T cell receptor beta chain originates from a study of blood T cell repertoires in COVID-19. Across the study: Samples of COVID-19 (acute and convalescent) were obtained from the United States, Italy and Spain. The cDNA or gDNA used as material had been derived from T cells, B-cell-depleted T cells, or PBMCs.

Across about 22 US areas, participants ranged in age from about 18 to 90 years. The table came from immunoSEQ multiplex PCR; TCRdb's copy has only in-frame clones and leaves some out. This sample has 250,000 to 300,000 clones, with roughly 88% found just once. From germline, CDR1 is SGHRS and CDR2 YFSETQ. Trimming took 2 bases from V and 2 from J; bases not matched to a gene: 2. The CDR3 loop spans 14 amino acids. The sequenced sample consisted of PBMCs or T cells enriched from blood (not recorded which). This rearrangement joins TRBV5-1 to TRBJ1-1, with 8 bases that match TRBD1. The source of this sequence is a woman in her 50s who had recovered from COVID-19. Written as DNA, the CDR3 is TGCGCCAGCAGCTTTGACAGGGGAAACACTGAAGCTTTCTTT. The encoded protein is CASSFDRGNTEAFF.